This note documents a single T cell receptor beta chain sequence. Repertoires were generated with immunoSEQ multiplex PCR, while TCRdb's copy carries only in-frame clones and drops some. This table holds 30,000 to 40,000 clones, over 70% found once. V was shortened by 7 bases and J by 7 bases, with 17 bases between the two germline ends. This CDR3 has 13 amino acids. CDR1 is SGHTS, CDR2 YDEGEE, per germline. This entry belongs to a study of PD-L1 blockade in urothelial cancer. The sequence derives from a man in his 70s with urothelial cancer. The specimen was PBMCs, collected around atezolizumab (anti-PD-L1) treatment. The rearrangement joins TRBV5-8 to TRBJ1-1; D perhaps matches TRBD1 (6 bases). DNA of the CDR3: TGTGCCAGCCTCTTCAGGGGTCGACTTGAAGCTTTCTTT. Encoded protein: CASLFRGRLEAFF.